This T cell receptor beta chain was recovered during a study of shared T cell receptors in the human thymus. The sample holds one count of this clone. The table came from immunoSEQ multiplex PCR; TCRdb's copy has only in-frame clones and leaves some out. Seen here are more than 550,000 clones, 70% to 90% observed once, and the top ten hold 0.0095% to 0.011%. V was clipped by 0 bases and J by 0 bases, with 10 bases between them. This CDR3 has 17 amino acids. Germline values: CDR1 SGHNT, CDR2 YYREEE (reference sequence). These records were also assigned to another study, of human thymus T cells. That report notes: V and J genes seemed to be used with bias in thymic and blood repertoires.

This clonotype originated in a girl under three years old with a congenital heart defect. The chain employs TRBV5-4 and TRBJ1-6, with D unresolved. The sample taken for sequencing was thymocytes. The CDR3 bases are TGTGCCAGCAGCTTGGGGACGGGAGGCTCCTATAATTCACCCCTCCACTTT. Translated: CASSLGTGGSYNSPLHF. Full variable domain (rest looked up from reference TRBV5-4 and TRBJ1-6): ETGVTQSPTHLIKTRGQQVTLRCSSQSGHNTVSWYQQALGQGPQFIFQYYREEENGRGNFPPRFSGLQFPNYSSELNVNALELDDSALYLCASSLGTGGSYNSPLHFGNGTRLTVT.